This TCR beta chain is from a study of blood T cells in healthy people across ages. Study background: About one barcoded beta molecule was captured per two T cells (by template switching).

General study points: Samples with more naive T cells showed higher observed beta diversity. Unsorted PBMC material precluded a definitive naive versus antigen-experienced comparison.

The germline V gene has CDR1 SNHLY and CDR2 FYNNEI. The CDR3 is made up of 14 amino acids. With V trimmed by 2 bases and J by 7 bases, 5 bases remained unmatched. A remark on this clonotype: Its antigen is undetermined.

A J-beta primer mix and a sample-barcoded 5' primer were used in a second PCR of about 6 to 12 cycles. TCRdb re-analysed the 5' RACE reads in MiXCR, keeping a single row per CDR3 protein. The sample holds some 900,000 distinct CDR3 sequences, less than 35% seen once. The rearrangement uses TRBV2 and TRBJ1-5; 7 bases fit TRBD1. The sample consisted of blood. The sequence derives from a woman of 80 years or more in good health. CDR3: CASSEMDRCQPQHF. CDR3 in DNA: TGTGCCAGCAGTGAAATGGACAGGTGCCAGCCCCAGCATTTT.